The clone carrying this T cell receptor beta chain came up a few times. Its antigen is as yet unknown. Researchers barred patients who had uncontrolled infection, other autoimmune disease, pregnancy or lactation. The diagnostic basis comprised clinical symptoms, serum thyroxine and TRAb, thyroid ultrasound and orbital computed tomography. The CDR3 length is 18 residues. Germline CDR1 is MNHNS and CDR2 is SASEGT. After removal of 6 bases from V and 5 bases from J, the junction contained 11 bases not matched to a gene. The sample is drawn from a study of T cells in Graves' hyperthyroidism and ophthalmopathy. Study-wide points: Most clonotypes expanded in the thyroid (above 0.001) were also present in blood.

The CDR3 regions of TCR beta were amplified from RNA transcripts. TCR CDR3 regions were first amplified by RT-PCR with HTBI primers. Using its own MiXCR run on the multiplex PCR reads, TCRdb lists one record per CDR3 protein. The profile covers roughly 720,000 distinct CDR3 sequences, with 17% appearing a single time and 15% to 19% taken by the ten largest. This sequence originates from a man aged 50 or older with Graves' hyperthyroidism. The V call is TRBV6-1, the J call TRBJ2-1; TRBD2 aligns across 15 bases. The sample taken for sequencing was blood. CDR3 in amino acids: CASRFGAGTSGRNNEQFF. The DNA for the CDR3 is TGTGCCAGCAGATTCGGGGCCGGGACTAGCGGGAGGAACAATGAGCAGTTCTTC.